The table lists the clone carrying this T cell receptor beta chain with a few counts. A read error may produce the germline difference seen at one junction end. This entry comes from a study of blood T cell repertoires in COVID-19. At the level of the study: Italy, Spain and the United States were the sources of the convalescent and acute COVID-19 samples. Sources were T cells, B-cell-depleted T cells, or PBMCs; the material itself was cDNA or gDNA.

Seattle-derived patients entered the study during active infection and were followed longitudinally. Assay: immunoSEQ multiplex PCR; the TCRdb copy retains only in-frame clones and omits some. The sample has 150,000 to 200,000 clones, roughly 79% seen once. CDR1 SSHAT and CDR2 FNYEAQ come from the germline V gene (reference sequence). The CDR3 length is 17 residues. The sequence was collected from a woman of 80 years or more with COVID-19, enrolled during active disease. Sequencing input: peripheral blood. V gene TRBV7-7 combines with J gene TRBJ2-2; TRBD1 aligns across 7 bases. The CDR3 coding sequence is TGTGCTAGCAGCTCAACACAGGGGTCGGTGAGATCCGGGGAGCTGTTTTTT. Translated: CASSSTQGSVRSGELFF.